The 24 T cell receptor beta chains given below trace back to one sample, sequenced in a study of cytotoxic CD8 clonotypes in ibrutinib-treated CLL. Here immunoSEQ multiplex PCR was the method, and the copy in TCRdb shows in-frame clones only, minus some. Of 150,000 to 200,000 clones in the sample, approximately 77% were seen once. The material sequenced was PBMCs, taken after 12 months of ibrutinib treatment. The receptors here all came from a human donor with chronic lymphocytic leukemia.

J is TRBJ2-1 and V is TRBV5-5; D gene ambiguous. From germline, CDR1 is SGHKS and CDR2 YYEKEE (reference sequence). This CDR3 comprises 15 residues. V lost 4 bases and J lost 4, with 15 bases in between. The CDR3, as DNA: TGTGCCAGCAGCCCTACACCTGACGGATACAATGAGCAGTTCTTC. Translation gives CASSPTPDGYNEQFF.

The rearrangement links TRBV4-3 to TRBJ1-1; D uncertain. V lost 1 base, J lost 1 base, and 13 bases lay in between. Germline assignment: CDR1 LGHNA and CDR2 YSLEER. The CDR3 loop spans 16 amino acids. CDR3 residues: CASSQVSLGRNTEAFF. Written as DNA, the CDR3 is TGCGCCAGCAGCCAAGTCAGTCTAGGACGGAACACTGAAGCTTTCTTT.

This chain links TRBV7-2 with TRBJ1-1; D unclear. The CDR3 sequence is 14 residues long. Trimming removed 5 bases at V and 1 base at J, with 11 bases between. Germline CDR1 reads SGHTA; CDR2 reads FQGNSA. The CDR3 region is CASSPFAGNTEAFF. The CDR3 DNA sequence: TGTGCCAGCAGCCCCTTTGCGGGGAACACTGAAGCTTTCTTT.

The genes are TRBV25-1 and TRBJ1-2; D perhaps matches TRBD1 (5 bases). Germline V gene data show CDR1 as MGHDK and CDR2 as SYGVNS. V was pared by 0 bases and J by 10 bases, with 12 bases between. The CDR3 extends over 13 amino acids. CDR3 bases: TGTGCCAGCAGTGAATATAGGACAACTCCCTACACCTTC. Its translation is CASSEYRTTPYTF.

The chain combines TRBV28 with TRBJ2-2; D unclear. The CDR3 has 14 residues. Deletions cut 7 bases from V and 0 bases from J, with 9 bases between. CDR1 and CDR2 (germline): MDHEN, SYDVKM. CDR3 DNA: TGTGCCAGCAATAAGCCCTCGAACACCGGGGAGCTGTTTTTT. Residues: CASNKPSNTGELFF.

The chain joins TRBV7-8 to TRBJ2-1; TRBD2 aligns across 13 bases. Losses at the gene ends were 5 bases for V and 9 bases for J; bases not matched to a gene: 4. The CDR3 sequence is 14 residues long. Germline CDR1 SGHVS, CDR2 FQNEAQ. CDR3 in amino acids: CASSTRLAGGEQFF. The CDR3 coding sequence is TGTGCCAGCAGCACTAGACTAGCGGGAGGTGAGCAGTTCTTC.

V is TRBV6-5 and J is TRBJ2-7, with D unclear. The germline CDR1 and CDR2 sequences are MNHEY and SVGAGI. The V gene lost 0 bases and the J gene lost 4 bases, with 10 bases spanning the gap. The CDR3 extends over 14 amino acids. The CDR3 here is CASSYSNPPYEQYF. The CDR3 DNA reads TGTGCCAGCAGTTACTCTAACCCTCCATACGAGCAGTACTTC.

This clone is a singleton in its sample. This chain links TRBV20-1 with TRBJ1-2, with 7 nucleotides matching TRBD1. The junction had 7 bases not matched to a gene; V was cut back by 5 bases and J by 13 bases. The CDR3 runs 10 residues. The V gene's germline CDR1 is DFQATT and CDR2 SNEGSKA (reference sequence). The CDR3 DNA reads TGCAGTGCTGGCCGGGACAGACTCACCTTC. Protein: CSAGRDRLTF.

The chain employs TRBV5-1 and TRBJ1-2, with D hard to call. The CDR3 has 14 residues. The germline V gene has CDR1 SGHRS and CDR2 YFSETQ. V gave up 4 bases and J gave up 0 bases, with 10 bases separating them. CDR3 protein: CASSRGRANYGYTF. The CDR3 region has the DNA TGCGCCAGCAGCCGAGGCAGAGCTAACTATGGCTACACCTTC.

V gene TRBV5-1 combines with J gene TRBJ2-5; 7 nucleotides agree with TRBD1. Germline V gives CDR1 SGHRS, CDR2 YFSETQ. V dropped 0 bases and J dropped 2; count of bases not matched to a gene: 1. The CDR3 runs to 14 residues. The CDR3 is CASSLGDRQETQYF. The CDR3 coding sequence is TGCGCCAGCAGCTTGGGGGACAGACAAGAGACCCAGTACTTC.

The J gene is TRBJ2-3, the V gene TRBV19; no clear D gene. Trimming removed 5 bases from V and 0 bases from J, with 6 bases in between. The CDR3 has 13 residues. Germline V gene sequence: CDR1 LNHDA, CDR2 SQIVND (reference sequence). CDR3 bases: TGTGCCAGTAGTTCCCACAGCACAGATACGCAGTATTTT. Translation: CASSSHSTDTQYF.

This clone was observed a few times. The rearrangement uses TRBV4-1 and TRBJ2-5; 12 bases map to TRBD1. CDR1 MGHRA and CDR2 YSYEKL come from the germline V gene. The V gene end was trimmed by 0 bases and the J gene end by 5 bases; junction bases not matched to a gene: 7. This CDR3 comprises 17 residues. CDR3 DNA: TGCGCCAGCAGCCAAGAGCCGGGACAGGGGGCTAAGGAGACCCAGTACTTC. It is translated as CASSQEPGQGAKETQYF.

The J gene is TRBJ2-7, the V gene TRBV2; 12 bases fit TRBD2. This CDR3 is 16 amino acids long. Trimming at V came to 7 bases and at J to 5 bases, leaving 12 bases not matched to a gene. The germline gives CDR1 SNHLY, CDR2 FYNNEI. CDR3: CASTSGLAGGLHEQYF. DNA of the CDR3: TGTGCCAGCACCTCGGGGCTAGCGGGGGGGCTCCACGAGCAGTACTTC.

The gene calls are TRBV5-8 and TRBJ1-6; 9 nucleotides align to TRBD1. Germline lookup yields CDR1 SGHTS and CDR2 YDEGEE. This CDR3 is built from 17 residues. Trimming removed 4 bases from V and 10 bases from J; junction bases left unmatched: 15. CDR3 in amino acids: CASSQMKTGTGMSPLHF. The CDR3 region has the DNA TGTGCCAGCAGCCAAATGAAGACCGGGACAGGGATGTCACCCCTCCACTTT.

The chain links TRBV27 to TRBJ2-1; 12 nucleotides match TRBD2. This CDR3 has 18 residues. CDR1 and CDR2 from the germline V gene are MNHEY and SMNVEV (reference sequence). V shed 0 bases and J 0 bases; nucleotides not matched to a gene: 3. CDR3 sequence: CASSLSLAGGSSYNEQFF. In DNA, the CDR3 is TGTGCCAGCAGTTTATCACTAGCGGGGGGCAGCTCCTACAATGAGCAGTTCTTC.

This chain joins TRBV28 and TRBJ2-5; D is unresolved. Trimming shortened V by 8 bases and J by 2 bases, and 12 bases separated the two germline ends. The CDR3 is made up of 13 amino acids. Germline-derived CDR1 and CDR2 are MDHEN and SYDVKM. This chain's CDR3 is CASLRELQETQYF. The CDR3 DNA is TGTGCCAGCTTACGCGAACTACAAGAGACCCAGTACTTC. Using reference TRBV28 and TRBJ2-5 for the parts outside the CDR3, the full variable domain is DVKVTQSSRYLVKRTGEKVFLECVQDMDHENMFWYRQDPGLGLRLIYFSYDVKMKEKGDIPEGYSVSREKKERFSLILESASTNQTSMYLCASLRELQETQYFGPGTRLLVL.

The rearrangement uses TRBV7-9 and TRBJ1-1; D ambiguous. Germline CDR1 SEHNR, CDR2 FQNEAQ (reference sequence). The CDR3 consists of 13 residues. The germline V and J ends were trimmed by 1 base and 9 bases, with 12 bases remaining between them. CDR3 DNA sequence: TGTGCCAGCAGCTTAGATGATGGGAGGAAAGCTTTCTTT. Protein product: CASSLDDGRKAFF.

This clone turned up a few times. The rearrangement links TRBV7-2 to TRBJ1-5; a weak D match, TRBD1 (6 bases). Per germline, CDR1 SGHTA and CDR2 FQGNSA. Between the trimmed V and J ends, which lost 4 bases and 7 bases, there was a span of 11 bases. The CDR3 sequence is 13 residues long. The CDR3 loop is CASSSWTDQPQHF. CDR3 sequence (DNA): TGTGCCAGCAGCTCGTGGACAGACCAGCCCCAGCATTTT.

This chain uses TRBV6-5 with TRBJ2-1; D not certain. CDR3 length equals 11 residues. Germline V gene sequence: CDR1 MNHEY, CDR2 SVGAGI. V lost 7 bases and J 12 bases, leaving 13 bases between the germline ends. The CDR3 coding sequence is TGTGCCAGCATGGCGCGGCTCCTGCAGTTCTTC. Its translation is CASMARLLQFF.

The rearrangement links TRBV6-5 to TRBJ1-2, with D perhaps TRBD1 (6 bases). V was shortened by 6 bases and J by 4 bases, with 9 bases between the two germline ends. The CDR3 is 12 residues long. Germline V lookup: CDR1 MNHEY, CDR2 SVGAGI. CDR3 amino acids: CASSPDSYGYTF. CDR3 nucleotides: TGTGCCAGCAGCCCGGACAGCTATGGCTACACCTTC.

This clone has just one count. This rearrangement joins TRBV10-3 to TRBJ2-2, with D perhaps matching TRBD1 (6 bases). V dropped 5 bases and J dropped 5 bases, with 9 bases sitting between them. The CDR3 sequence is 13 residues long. Germline CDR1 ENHRY, CDR2 SYGVKD. In nucleotides, the CDR3 is TGTGCCATCAGTCCCAGGGGTACCGGGGAGCTGTTTTTT. Protein sequence: CAISPRGTGELFF.

The genes are TRBV5-4 and TRBJ1-1; D is possibly TRBD1 (6 bases). The V end was cut by 4 bases, the J end by 1 base, with 11 bases between. The length of the CDR3 is 14 residues. Germline V lookup: CDR1 SGHNT, CDR2 YYREEE (reference sequence). The CDR3 here is CASSPVQGNTEAFF. The CDR3 coding sequence is TGTGCCAGCAGCCCGGTACAGGGGAACACTGAAGCTTTCTTT.

V usage is TRBV27 and J usage is TRBJ2-2, with 10 bases identical to TRBD2. This CDR3 is 17 amino acids long. V shed 3 bases, J shed 2 bases, and the junction held 6 bases outside the gene matches. Germline V lookup: CDR1 MNHEY, CDR2 SMNVEV (reference sequence). CDR3 residues: CASSLSAGGTNTGELFF. CDR3 in DNA: TGTGCCAGCAGTTTGTCAGCGGGAGGGACCAACACCGGGGAGCTGTTTTTT.

CDR3 in amino acids: CASSSPGTSGRIEQFF. DNA of the CDR3: TGTGCCAGCAGTTCCCCGGGGACTAGCGGGAGAATTGAGCAGTTCTTC. The gene calls are TRBV6-5 and TRBJ2-1; TRBD2 matches 14 bases. The CDR3 is made up of 16 amino acids. J was trimmed by 9 bases and V by 4 bases; bases with no gene match: 8. Germline CDR1 MNHEY, CDR2 SVGAGI.